The present TCR beta chain was sequenced within a study of shared clonotypes between healthy human individuals. Naive CD8 isolation took CD45RO-negative cells positively selected for CCR7 and excluded terminally differentiated effector memory CD45RA+ cells. CDR1 is SGHTA, CDR2 FQGNSA, per germline. Trimming cost V 4 bases and J 3 bases; bases outside gene matches: 5. The CDR3 sequence is 15 residues long. Only in-frame clones appear in the TCRdb table, and some are missing; sequencing was by immunoSEQ multiplex PCR. Of around 580,000 clones listed, roughly 98% were seen once; the top ten hold approximately 0.3%. Study-wide results and caveats: Naive subsets usually exceeded memory subsets in estimated richness. The small donor group covered limited genetic and exposure diversity. Approximately 4.5% was the fraction of naive CD4 clonotypes found shared across several donors.

This clone was detected once. No antigen is known for it. This chain uses TRBV7-2 with TRBJ2-5; 10 positions match TRBD2. This clonotype was obtained from a man aged 30-40 years in good health. The sequencing input was naive CD8+ T cells sorted from blood. DNA for the CDR3: TGTGCCAGCAGCTGGGGAACTAGCGGGGAAGAGACCCAGTACTTC. It yields the protein CASSWGTSGEETQYF.